The present T cell receptor beta chain was sequenced within a study of cytomegalovirus exposure and HLA in healthy donors. This clone was observed a single time. Sequenced by immunoSEQ multiplex PCR; TCRdb stores in-frame clones only, minus some. The table shows about 310,000 clones, with 88% occurring only once. CDR1 and CDR2 from the germline V gene are SGHTA and FQGNSA. The CDR3 length is 15 residues. V gave up 5 bases and J gave up 1 base, with 14 bases separating them. Sample: PBMCs. This chain joins TRBV7-2 and TRBJ1-1, with D possibly matching TRBD1 (6 bases). The receptor's source is a man aged 25 to 40 in good health and CMV-seronegative. Here the CDR3 reads CASSLAGTQNTEAFF. In DNA, the CDR3 is TGTGCCAGCAGCCTGGCCGGGACACAGAACACTGAAGCTTTCTTT.